The rows below give T cell receptor beta chains drawn from one sample of a study of neurological immune-mediated disorders. TCRdb re-analysed the 5' RACE reads in MiXCR, keeping a single row per CDR3 protein. This table has about 59,000 distinct CDR3 sequences, 3.5% appearing once. The sequencing input was PBMCs. These receptor sequences come from a woman aged 30 to 39 with multiple sclerosis. The CDR3 runs from the conserved cysteine through the conserved F or W. The D gene is left open where the match is weak. Rows may omit the clone size; those that give it use once, few, many or a size class.

clone_size: many
j_call: TRBJ1-1
v_call: TRBV28
d_call: -
cdr3_nt: TGTGCCAGCAGTTTAGACGGGGGACGGAACACTGAAGCTTTCTTT
cdr3_aa: CASSLDGGRNTEAFF

clone_size: many
j_call: TRBJ1-5
v_call: TRBV7-2
d_call: -
cdr3_nt: TGTGCCAGCAGCTTAGAGAGCAATCAGCCCCAGAATTTT
cdr3_aa: CASSLESNQPQNF

clone_size: many
j_call: TRBJ2-5
v_call: TRBV3-1
d_call: TRBD2
cdr3_nt: TGTGCCAGCAGCCCCGAGCGGGGGGGGGCCGGAGAGACCCAGTACTTC
cdr3_aa: CASSPERGGAGETQYF

clone_size: many
j_call: TRBJ1-6
v_call: TRBV11-2
d_call: -
cdr3_nt: TGTGCCAGCAGCTTACGCTCCTATAATTCACCCCTCCACTTT
cdr3_aa: CASSLRSYNSPLHF

clone_size: many
j_call: TRBJ2-7
v_call: TRBV7-9
d_call: TRBD1
cdr3_nt: TGTGCCAGCAGCCCGACAGGGATCTACGAGCAGTACTTC
cdr3_aa: CASSPTGIYEQYF

clone_size: many
j_call: TRBJ1-3
v_call: TRBV3-1
d_call: -
cdr3_nt: TGTGCCAGCAGCCGAAAGGGCTCTGGAAACACCATATATTTT
cdr3_aa: CASSRKGSGNTIYF

clone_size: many
j_call: TRBJ1-5
v_call: TRBV12-3/TRBV12-4
d_call: -
cdr3_nt: TGTGCCAGCACCCCAAGTTACAATCAGCCCCAGCATTTT
cdr3_aa: CASTPSYNQPQHF

clone_size: many
j_call: TRBJ2-1
v_call: TRBV12-3/TRBV12-4
d_call: -
cdr3_nt: TGTGCCAGCAGCCTAATAAGGAGGGATACCAATGAGCAGTTCTTC
cdr3_aa: CASSLIRRDTNEQFF

clone_size: many
j_call: TRBJ1-6
v_call: TRBV20-1
d_call: -
cdr3_nt: TGCAGTGCTAGTTGGGGCGGGGGGGGCTCACCCCTCCACTTT
cdr3_aa: CSASWGGGGSPLHF

clone_size: many
j_call: TRBJ2-3
v_call: TRBV5-1
d_call: -
cdr3_nt: TGCGCCAGCAGCTTGAGAGACTTCACAGATACGCAGTATTTT
cdr3_aa: CASSLRDFTDTQYF

clone_size: -
j_call: TRBJ2-1
v_call: TRBV4-1
d_call: -
cdr3_nt: TGCGCCAGCAGCCAAGACGGCGACGGGTACAATGAGCAGTTCTTC
cdr3_aa: CASSQDGDGYNEQFF

clone_size: many
j_call: TRBJ1-5
v_call: TRBV28
d_call: -
cdr3_nt: TGTGCCAGCAGTTTAAGTGGTTCGGATCAGCCCCAGAATTTT
cdr3_aa: CASSLSGSDQPQNF

clone_size: many
j_call: TRBJ1-4
v_call: TRBV10-3
d_call: -
cdr3_nt: TGTGCCACGAGGGCAGGGCCAACTAATGAAAAACTGTTTTTT
cdr3_aa: CATRAGPTNEKLFF

clone_size: many
j_call: TRBJ2-7
v_call: TRBV5-1
d_call: TRBD1
cdr3_nt: TGCGCCAGCAGCGGACCGGGACAGGGGATCGGCGAGCAGTACTTC
cdr3_aa: CASSGPGQGIGEQYF

clone_size: many
j_call: TRBJ2-1
v_call: TRBV10-3
d_call: TRBD2
cdr3_nt: TGTGCCATCAGTGAGGGACTAGCGGGAGGCTCCGATGAGCAGTTCTTC
cdr3_aa: CAISEGLAGGSDEQFF

clone_size: few
j_call: TRBJ1-1
v_call: TRBV6-6
d_call: -
cdr3_nt: TGTGCCAGCAGTTGGACAGAAGAAGAAGCTTTCTTT
cdr3_aa: CASSWTEEEAFF

clone_size: many
j_call: TRBJ1-5
v_call: TRBV20-1
d_call: -
cdr3_nt: TGCAGTGCTAGAGATTGGCAGGGAACCAGCAATCAGCCCCAGCATTTT
cdr3_aa: CSARDWQGTSNQPQHF

clone_size: many
j_call: TRBJ2-1
v_call: TRBV7-8
d_call: -
cdr3_nt: TGTGCCAGCAGCCCCGGGACTCTATCTCGTGGTGAGCAGTTCTTC
cdr3_aa: CASSPGTLSRGEQFF

clone_size: many
j_call: TRBJ2-3
v_call: TRBV12-3/TRBV12-4
d_call: TRBD2
cdr3_nt: TGTGCCAGCAGGCCACTAGCGGACCTGAATTTGGGAGATACGCAGTATTTT
cdr3_aa: CASRPLADLNLGDTQYF

clone_size: few
j_call: TRBJ2-7
v_call: TRBV28
d_call: -
cdr3_nt: TGTGCCAGCAGTTTATTCGGACTCACCTACGAGCAGTACTTC
cdr3_aa: CASSLFGLTYEQYF

clone_size: many
j_call: TRBJ2-7
v_call: TRBV9
d_call: -
cdr3_nt: TGTGCCAGCAGCGTAGGAGGGTCCTCCTCCTACGAGCAGTACTTC
cdr3_aa: CASSVGGSSSYEQYF

clone_size: many
j_call: TRBJ2-1
v_call: TRBV5-5
d_call: TRBD2
cdr3_nt: TGTGCCAGCAGCCCGGGAGGACTAGCGGCCAATGAGCAGTTCTTC
cdr3_aa: CASSPGGLAANEQFF

clone_size: many
j_call: TRBJ2-3
v_call: TRBV9
d_call: TRBD2
cdr3_nt: TGTGCCAGCAGCGTTCGGGGGGACCTAAACACAGATACGCAGTATTTT
cdr3_aa: CASSVRGDLNTDTQYF

clone_size: many
j_call: TRBJ2-2
v_call: TRBV4-2
d_call: TRBD2
cdr3_nt: TGTGCCAGCAACATAGCGGGGCCTTCGAACACCGGGGAGCTGTTTTTT
cdr3_aa: CASNIAGPSNTGELFF

clone_size: many
j_call: TRBJ1-2
v_call: TRBV10-3
d_call: TRBD1
cdr3_nt: TGTGCCGTAACCGGGACAGGGGGCGGCTACACCTTC
cdr3_aa: CAVTGTGGGYTF

clone_size: many
j_call: TRBJ2-5
v_call: TRBV6-1
d_call: -
cdr3_nt: TGTGCCTCCAGAGGGATAGGTGGGCAAGAGACCCAGTACTTC
cdr3_aa: CASRGIGGQETQYF

clone_size: few
j_call: TRBJ2-1
v_call: TRBV5-5
d_call: -
cdr3_nt: TGTGCCAGCAGCTTGGAAGGGGAAGACTACAATGAGCAGTTCTTC
cdr3_aa: CASSLEGEDYNEQFF

clone_size: many
j_call: TRBJ2-5
v_call: TRBV7-2
d_call: -
cdr3_nt: TGTGCCAGCAGCCCCCCGGCGGGGGAGACCCAGTACTTC
cdr3_aa: CASSPPAGETQYF

clone_size: many
j_call: TRBJ1-2
v_call: TRBV7-6
d_call: -
cdr3_nt: TGTGCCAGCAGCCCCCGGGGCGATGGCTACACCTTC
cdr3_aa: CASSPRGDGYTF